The clone carrying this T cell receptor (beta chain) was seen a few times. What it recognizes is unknown. This specimen belongs to a study of identical twins' blood T cells. Study background: About 6 alpha and roughly six beta libraries together yielded tens of millions of reads. General study results and limits: Shared CDR3 clonotype counts tracked mainly the product of cloneset sizes.

CDR1 SGHRS and CDR2 YFSETQ come from the germline V gene. The CDR3 covers 12 residues. With 5 bases removed from V and 3 bases from J, the gap between germline ends came to 8 bases. Donors were six healthy women in three monozygous twin pairs. MiXCR, applied by TCRdb to the 5' RACE reads, yields one record per CDR3 protein. Here the sample spans a few hundred thousand distinct CDR3 sequences, roughly 31% being singletons. The chain links TRBV5-1 to TRBJ1-2; no clear D gene. The sequencing sample was made of PBMCs. This clonotype was sampled from a woman aged 18-55 years in good health. The CDR3 DNA is TGCGCCAGCAGACAGAATGACTATGGCTACACCTTC. This encodes CASRQNDYGYTF.